The present T cell receptor (beta chain) was sequenced within a study of blood T cell repertoires in COVID-19. The assay was immunoSEQ multiplex PCR, and TCRdb's table has in-frame clones only and misses some. The profile shows 350,000 or so clones, roughly 90% of them singletons. The germline V and J ends were trimmed by 5 bases and 0 bases, with 5 bases remaining between them. The CDR3 length is 13 residues. Per the germline V gene, CDR1 is LGHDT and CDR2 is YNNKEL (reference sequence). The chain links TRBV3-1 (or the pseudogene TRBV3-2) to TRBJ1-3; D not resolved. Sequenced input: PBMCs or T cells enriched from blood (not recorded which). This TCR derives from a woman in her twenties or thirties who had recovered from COVID-19. CDR3 region: CASSSSSGNTIYF. DNA for the CDR3: TGTGCCAGCAGCTCTAGCTCTGGAAACACCATATATTTT.